This entry lists 17 T cell receptor beta chains sequenced from one sample in a study of shared clonotypes between healthy human individuals. The protocol was immunoSEQ multiplex PCR, while the TCRdb copy is restricted to in-frame clones and leaves out a portion. The sample consists of approximately 1,000,000 clones, approximately 75% of them appearing once. Sequencing was carried out using memory CD4+ T cells from PBMCs. Subset: CD45RA-negative fraction. These receptors were collected from a man between 18 and 35 years old in good health. Some clones in this sample may be carry-over from other donors' samples.

V is TRBV18 and J is TRBJ2-1; no firm D call. The CDR3 length is 14 residues. Germline lookup yields CDR1 KGHSH and CDR2 LQKENI. V lost 3 bases to trimming and J lost 2 bases, with 8 bases between them. For the CDR3, the DNA is TGTGCCAGCTCACCGACACAGCCCTACAATGAGCAGTTCTTC. It translates to CASSPTQPYNEQFF.

This chain uses TRBV18 with TRBJ2-7; TRBD2 might be the D (6 bases). This CDR3 is built from 14 residues. The germline V and J ends were trimmed by 5 bases and 5 bases, with 16 bases remaining between them. Germline-derived CDR1 and CDR2 are KGHSH and LQKENI. Here the CDR3 reads CASSGGIGGDEQYF. The CDR3 DNA is TGTGCCAGCTCAGGGGGGATCGGAGGGGACGAGCAGTACTTC.

This chain links TRBV6-1 with TRBJ1-1; tentative D call: TRBD1 (5 bases). Trimming shortened V by 4 bases and J by 3 bases, and 12 bases separated the two germline ends. CDR3 length equals 14 residues. Per the germline V gene, CDR1 is MNHNS and CDR2 is SASEGT. The CDR3 reads CASSVQGVDTEAFF. The CDR3, as DNA: TGTGCCAGCAGTGTCCAGGGAGTTGACACTGAAGCTTTCTTT.

This chain connects TRBV19 to TRBJ2-2; 8 positions match TRBD1. CDR3 length equals 14 residues. V trimming: 6 bases; J trimming: 4 bases; junction bases outside the gene matches: 4. Germline V gene lookup returns CDR1 LNHDA and CDR2 SQIVND (reference sequence). The DNA for the CDR3 is TGTGCCAGTAGCGACAGGGGTTTCACCGGGGAGCTGTTTTTT. Its translation: CASSDRGFTGELFF.

This clone was detected only a few times. This chain links TRBV10-3 with TRBJ1-5; TRBD1 is a possible D gene (5 bases). The germline V gene encodes CDR1 ENHRY and CDR2 SYGVKD. The CDR3 is 13 residues long. The CDR3 loop is CGGPEGSNQPQHF. Written as DNA, the CDR3 is TGTGGGGGCCCTGAGGGATCCAATCAGCCCCAGCATTTT.

The rearrangement uses TRBV6-5 and TRBJ1-1; no clear D. V was shortened by 6 bases and J by 1 base, with 12 bases between the two germline ends. The CDR3 runs to 14 residues. Looked up from germline, CDR1 is MNHEY and CDR2 is SVGAGI. The CDR3 coding sequence is TGTGCCAGCAGCCCCTTCCTCAGGAACACTGAAGCTTTCTTT. Translation: CASSPFLRNTEAFF.

The sample holds one count of this clone. The sample has other DNA sequences that encode this CDR3 too. The chain carries TRBV20-1 and TRBJ2-6; D remains unclear. The CDR3 has 11 residues. Germline lookup yields CDR1 DFQATT and CDR2 SNEGSKA (reference sequence). Trimming took off 3 bases at V and 5 bases at J, with 2 bases between the two ends. The CDR3: CSASRANVLTF. The CDR3 DNA reads TGCAGTGCTAGTAGGGCCAACGTCCTGACTTTC.

The chain carries TRBV5-1 and TRBJ2-2, with D maybe TRBD1 (6 bases). The CDR3 has 13 residues. The V end lost 10 bases, the J end lost 6 bases, and 16 bases lay between the germline ends. Germline CDR1 reads SGHRS; CDR2 reads YFSETQ. CDR3 region: CASSGEGPGELFF. The CDR3 DNA follows: TGCGCCTCCTCAGGGGAAGGCCCCGGGGAGCTGTTTTTT. The whole variable domain, filled in from reference TRBV5-1 and TRBJ2-2, reads KAGVTQTPRYLIKTRGQQVTLSCSPISGHRSVSWYQQTPGQGLQFLFEYFSETQRNKGNFPGRFSGRQFSNSRSEMNVSTLELGDSALYLCASSGEGPGELFFGEGSRLTVL.

The rearrangement links TRBV19 to TRBJ2-7; the match to TRBD1 covers 10 bases. V trimming: 6 bases; J trimming: 0 bases; junction bases outside the gene matches: 2. The CDR3 loop spans 14 amino acids. Germline CDR1 LNHDA, CDR2 SQIVND (reference sequence). As DNA, the CDR3 is TGTGCCAGTAGGGACAGGGGGAGCTCCTACGAGCAGTACTTC. Translated, it gives CASRDRGSSYEQYF.

The chain is built from TRBV11-1 and TRBJ2-1, with TRBD1 matching 7 bases. V was pared by 5 bases and J by 12 bases, with 4 bases of the junction left unmatched. The CDR3 totals 11 residues. Germline-derived CDR1 and CDR2 are SGHAT and FQDESV (reference sequence). This CDR3 is CASSHRTGQFF. CDR3 coding DNA: TGTGCCAGCAGCCATCGGACAGGGCAGTTCTTC.

The CDR3 bases are TGTGCCAGCACCGCGGGGGGGCTCTCGGGCTACACCTTC. Amino acids: CASTAGGLSGYTF. This chain uses TRBV9 with TRBJ1-2, with D possibly matching TRBD1 (6 bases). V was pared by 6 bases and J by 8 bases, with 17 bases between. Germline CDR1 SGDLS, CDR2 YYNGEE. This CDR3 has 13 residues.

This chain links TRBV4-2 with TRBJ1-2, with 7 positions matching TRBD1. Germline V gene lookup returns CDR1 LGHNA and CDR2 YNFKEQ. Unmatched junction bases numbered 4, after V lost 0 bases and J lost 6 bases. The CDR3 contains 14 residues. DNA for the CDR3: TGTGCCAGCAGCCAAGACCACAGGGGAGATGGCTACACCTTC. Amino acid sequence: CASSQDHRGDGYTF.

The count of this clone is one. In DNA form, the CDR3 reads TGTGCCAGCAGGTCAAAGGGCGAGCCCCATGAAAAACTGTTTTTT. Its protein is CASRSKGEPHEKLFF. V usage is TRBV11-2 and J usage is TRBJ1-4; D gene uncertain. Trimming took off 6 bases at V and 6 bases at J, with 17 bases between the two ends. The CDR3 is 15 amino acids. From germline, CDR1 is SGHAT and CDR2 FQNNGV.

The chain uses TRBV7-9 and TRBJ1-5, with D maybe TRBD1 (6 bases). From germline, CDR1 is SEHNR and CDR2 FQNEAQ (reference sequence). This CDR3 is built from 14 residues. V lost 1 base to trimming and J lost 7 bases, with 11 bases between them. The CDR3 DNA follows: TGTGCCAGCAGCTTAGACAGGGCCAAGCAGCCCCAGCATTTT. Translated: CASSLDRAKQPQHF.

The CDR3 region has the DNA TGTGCCAGCAGCTTAGCCCCCGGGGGAAGGGACGGCAAAAACATTCAGTACTTC. It encodes CASSLAPGGRDGKNIQYF. The chain has TRBV7-8 and TRBJ2-4, with D tentatively TRBD2 (6 bases). This CDR3 comprises 18 residues. Germline V CDR1 and CDR2: SGHVS, FQNEAQ. V dropped 0 bases and J dropped 3 bases, with 18 bases sitting between them.

The chain carries TRBV30 and TRBJ2-3, with 9 nucleotides matching TRBD2. Germline CDR1 reads GTSNPN; CDR2 reads SVGIG (reference sequence). V was clipped by 1 base and J by 3 bases; unmatched bases: 5. The CDR3 is 15 residues long. The CDR3 loop is CAWSEPGLATDTQYF. The CDR3 DNA reads TGTGCCTGGAGTGAACCGGGACTAGCAACAGATACGCAGTATTTT.

Concerning this clone itself: A read error may produce the germline difference seen at one junction end. The chain uses TRBV4-1 and TRBJ2-7, with D possibly matching TRBD1 (6 bases). The germline gives CDR1 MGHRA, CDR2 YSYEKL. The CDR3 spans 15 residues. CDR3 in DNA: TGCGCCAGAAGCCAACAGGGAGCTCGCTCCTACGAGCAGTACTTC. It encodes CARSQQGARSYEQYF.